This section outlines one T cell receptor beta chain sequence together with its context. Per the study methods: Reference gene primer amplification in the assay estimated nucleated cell counts. Assay: immunoSEQ multiplex PCR; the TCRdb copy retains only in-frame clones and omits some. That table supplies the V and J calls and clone size; D and trimming were determined from the DNA. Altogether about 150,000 clones are present, approximately 80% being singletons, with the ten largest covering approximately 5.3%. The data belong to a study of blood T cell repertoires in COVID-19. J gave up 2 bases and V 5 bases, and 5 bases lay outside the gene matches. The CDR3 consists of 15 residues. Germline assignment: CDR1 SGHNT and CDR2 YENEEA. In the 2 weeks before study entry, exposed participants met a COVID-19 case, which was PCR-confirmed or clinician-diagnosed.

The clonotype was recovered from a man between 70 and 80 years old who had been exposed to COVID-19. J is TRBJ2-2 and V is TRBV11-3; 7 positions match TRBD1. The sequencing input was PBMCs or T cells enriched from blood (not recorded which). The CDR3 nucleotides are TGTGCCAGCAGCGGAACAGGGGTAAACACCGGGGAGCTGTTTTTT. Residues: CASSGTGVNTGELFF.